Below are 23 T cell receptor beta chains sequenced from a single sample in a study of shared T cell receptors in the human thymus. Assay used: immunoSEQ multiplex PCR; TCRdb lists only in-frame clones, some missing. Found here are hundreds of thousands of clones, 87% of them singletons; the top ten hold 0.0094%. This same sample was also taken into another study, of human thymus T cells.

The sample was thymocytes. The source of these receptors is a boy in the first two years of life with a congenital heart defect.

The chain uses TRBV4-1 and TRBJ1-1, with 10 bases that match TRBD1. J was trimmed by 1 base and V by 4 bases; bases with no gene match: 9. The CDR3 length is 17 residues. Germline V gene data show CDR1 as MGHRA and CDR2 as YSYEKL. CDR3 nucleotides: TGCGCCAGCAGCCTCCGGGACAGGGGAGTTCGGAACACTGAAGCTTTCTTT. Its protein is CASSLRDRGVRNTEAFF.

The rearrangement joins TRBV4-3 to TRBJ2-3; D perhaps matches TRBD2 (6 bases). Germline CDR1 and CDR2: LGHNA and YSLEER. The CDR3 is made up of 17 amino acids. The V end lost 0 bases, the J end lost 8 bases, and 21 bases lay between the germline ends. CDR3 sequence: CASSQEGRERVWGTQYF. CDR3 coding DNA: TGCGCCAGCAGCCAAGAAGGGCGGGAACGAGTTTGGGGTACGCAGTATTTT.

The chain uses TRBV10-2 and TRBJ2-2; D perhaps matches TRBD1 (6 bases). V lost 9 bases and J 5 bases, leaving 7 bases between the germline ends. Germline V gene data show CDR1 as WSHSY and CDR2 as SAAADI. The CDR3 loop spans 11 amino acids. The chain's CDR3 is CASTGTGELFF. CDR3 bases: TGCGCCAGTACAGGGACCGGGGAGCTGTTTTTT.

Of note for this clone: An end of the junction differs from the germline gene, which may be a read error. The J gene is TRBJ1-5, the V gene TRBV28, with 9 positions matching TRBD1. The V gene's germline CDR1 is MDHEN and CDR2 SYDVKM. The CDR3 totals 18 residues. The CDR3 DNA is TGTGCCAGCAGTGTATGGGGACAGGGAGTAAATAGCAATCAGCCCCAGCATTTT. Protein product: CASSVWGQGVNSNQPQHF.

This clone occurred once. V gene TRBV9 combines with J gene TRBJ2-3; 7 bases align to TRBD1. The CDR3 consists of 14 residues. The germline V gene encodes CDR1 SGDLS and CDR2 YYNGEE. Trimming at V came to 1 base and at J to 2 bases, leaving 1 base not matched to a gene. The CDR3 here is CASSVRGLTDTQYF. DNA of the CDR3: TGTGCCAGCAGCGTAAGGGGGCTCACAGATACGCAGTATTTT.

The CDR3 DNA reads as TGTGCCAGCAGCTTCATCCTTATGAGCTCCTACGAGCAGTACTTC. It encodes CASSFILMSSYEQYF. V is TRBV7-2 and J is TRBJ2-7; no reliable D call. The ends were cut back, 3 bases at V and 0 bases at J, with 12 bases in the middle. Per germline, CDR1 SGHTA and CDR2 FQGNSA. This CDR3 comprises 15 residues.

There are a few counts of this clone. The CDR3 loop reads CASSHRFQTRQATNYGYTF. The CDR3 coding sequence is TGCGCCAGCAGCCATCGGTTTCAGACCAGACAGGCTACCAACTATGGCTACACCTTC. V and J are TRBV4-3 and TRBJ1-2; D is possibly TRBD1 (6 bases). The V end was cut by 3 bases, the J end by 2 bases, with 25 bases between. Germline V CDR1 and CDR2: LGHNA, YSLEER. This CDR3 spans 19 amino acids.

V usage is TRBV28 and J usage is TRBJ2-7; 9 positions agree with TRBD1. CDR1 MDHEN and CDR2 SYDVKM come from the germline V gene. Losses at the gene ends were 6 bases for V and 4 bases for J; bases not matched to a gene: 16. The CDR3 has 17 amino acids. The CDR3 spells CASSLWDRELSYYEQYF. In nucleotides, the CDR3 is TGTGCCAGCAGCCTTTGGGACAGGGAGCTCAGCTATTACGAGCAGTACTTC.

This clone turned up a few times. The chain links TRBV20-1 to TRBJ1-2, with D maybe TRBD1 (5 bases). V was trimmed by 7 bases and J by 8 bases, leaving 14 bases between them. The germline V gene encodes CDR1 DFQATT and CDR2 SNEGSKA (reference sequence). The CDR3 is 11 residues long. The CDR3 protein is CSEQGAQGYTF. CDR3 bases: TGCAGTGAACAAGGGGCCCAGGGCTACACCTTC.

The CDR3 sequence: CASSENGTENTEAFF. CDR3 nucleotides: TGTGCCAGCAGTGAGAATGGTACAGAGAACACTGAAGCTTTCTTT. The chain has TRBV25-1 and TRBJ1-1; D gene ambiguous. CDR1 MGHDK and CDR2 SYGVNS come from the germline V gene. This CDR3 contains 15 residues. The V end lost 3 bases, the J end lost 1 base, and 12 bases lay between the germline ends.

V gene TRBV5-4 combines with J gene TRBJ2-4; possible D gene TRBD1, 6 bases. The CDR3 has 14 residues. In germline, CDR1 is SGHNT, CDR2 YYREEE (reference sequence). V was shortened by 4 bases and J by 6 bases, with 14 bases between the two germline ends. CDR3 in DNA: TGTGCCAGCAGCGTCCGACAGGTTCCAAACATTCAGTACTTC. Residues: CASSVRQVPNIQYF.

J is TRBJ1-1 and V is TRBV28, with TRBD1 matching over 7 bases. This CDR3 region has 15 residues. Per germline, CDR1 MDHEN and CDR2 SYDVKM. V shed 6 bases, J shed 0 bases, and the junction held 7 bases outside the gene matches. The CDR3 nucleotides read TGTGCCAGCAGCCGACCCGACAGGGTGAACACTGAAGCTTTCTTT. It codes for CASSRPDRVNTEAFF.

The chain recombines TRBV11-2 with TRBJ2-3; TRBD2 matches 11 bases. V lost 9 bases and J lost 5; bases outside the gene matches: 16. The CDR3 is 17 residues long. Germline V gene lookup returns CDR1 SGHAT and CDR2 FQNNGV. The CDR3 bases are TGTGCCAGACTACTCAAGACCGGGACTAGCGGAGGAGATACGCAGTATTTT. Protein: CARLLKTGTSGGDTQYF.

DNA of the CDR3: TGTGCCAGCAGCCTTCCCCCGGGCGGGAGAGGCTACGAGCAGTACTTC. Encoded protein: CASSLPPGGRGYEQYF. V is TRBV16 and J is TRBJ2-5, with 7 bases matching TRBD2. Judging by the DNA end, TRBJ2-7 fits better; the J call may be wrong. The length of the CDR3 is 16 residues. Looked up from germline, CDR1 is KGHSY and CDR2 is FQNENV.

In regard to this clone: A junction boundary mismatches the germline segment, possibly from a read error. The V gene is TRBV20-1, the J gene TRBJ2-1; 11 bases align to TRBD2. This CDR3 is 11 amino acids long. In germline, CDR1 is DFQATT, CDR2 SNEGSKA (reference sequence). The CDR3 protein is CRLAGFNEQFF. The CDR3 region has the DNA TGTAGACTAGCGGGGTTCAATGAGCAGTTCTTC.

The rearrangement uses TRBV30 and TRBJ1-5; D ambiguous. There are 15 residues in the CDR3. The germline gives CDR1 GTSNPN, CDR2 SVGIG (reference sequence). V was trimmed by 1 base and J by 7 bases, leaving 17 bases between them. The CDR3: CAWSARLSWNQPQHF. CDR3 coding DNA: TGTGCCTGGAGTGCCCGACTTTCCTGGAACCAGCCCCAGCATTTT.

V and J are TRBV11-3 and TRBJ2-2; D possibly corresponds to TRBD2 (5 bases). The CDR3 totals 14 residues. V was trimmed by 5 bases and J by 5 bases, leaving 12 bases between them. Germline CDR1 SGHNT, CDR2 YENEEA. CDR3 amino acids: CASSLADNTGELFF. Here the CDR3 DNA reads TGTGCCAGCAGCCTAGCCGACAATACCGGGGAGCTGTTTTTT.

The CDR3: CATHIWFRGSEETQYF. The CDR3 DNA reads as TGTGCCACCCATATCTGGTTCAGGGGGAGTGAAGAGACCCAGTACTTC. The gene calls are TRBV19 and TRBJ2-5; 7 positions agree with TRBD1. Looked up from germline, CDR1 is LNHDA and CDR2 is SQIVND (reference sequence). The V segment lost 10 bases and the J segment 3 bases; nucleotides outside the gene matches: 17. CDR3 length: 16 residues.

The chain couples TRBV5-6 to TRBJ1-1; tentative D call: TRBD1 (6 bases). CDR1 is SGHDT and CDR2 is YYEEEE in the germline V gene. V lost 5 bases and J 1 base, leaving 12 bases between the germline ends. The CDR3 spans 14 residues. CDR3 in DNA: TGTGCCAGCAGGAATTTACAGGGGAACACTGAAGCTTTCTTT. It is translated as CASRNLQGNTEAFF.

This chain connects TRBV27 to TRBJ2-1; TRBD2 aligns across 8 bases. This CDR3 region has 15 residues. The germline gives CDR1 MNHEY, CDR2 SMNVEV (reference sequence). V shed 3 bases and J 10 bases; nucleotides not matched to a gene: 11. CDR3 sequence reads: CASSLSGTRGGEQFF. CDR3 nucleotides: TGTGCCAGCAGTTTGTCCGGGACTAGGGGGGGGGAGCAGTTCTTC.

This clone was counted between two and nine times. This rearrangement joins TRBV5-1 to TRBJ2-7, with 7 bases fitting TRBD2. This CDR3 has 15 amino acids. The trim removed 5 bases at V and 4 bases at J, leaving 12 bases unmatched. Germline V gives CDR1 SGHRS, CDR2 YFSETQ. CDR3 sequence (DNA): TGCGCCAGCAGTCCGTTGGGGTGGGGAGGGTACGAGCAGTACTTC. Translated, it gives CASSPLGWGGYEQYF.

The chain has TRBV4-3 and TRBJ2-7, with D maybe TRBD1 (5 bases). CDR1 LGHNA and CDR2 YSLEER come from the germline V gene. V lost 1 base and J lost 3, with 19 bases in between. This CDR3 contains 17 residues. The CDR3 sequence: CASSQALDSQNRYEQYF. The CDR3 region has the DNA TGCGCCAGCAGCCAAGCCCTTGACAGCCAAAACCGCTACGAGCAGTACTTC.

The rearrangement links TRBV28 to TRBJ1-4; D is undetermined. Germline loops: CDR1 MDHEN, CDR2 SYDVKM. This CDR3 is built from 12 residues. The germline V and J ends were trimmed by 8 bases and 7 bases, with 11 bases remaining between them. The CDR3 bases are TGTGCCAGCCTGGGAGGTGGTGAAAAACTGTTTTTT. Translated, it gives CASLGGGEKLFF.